A single sample gave rise to the 5 T cell receptor beta chains below, sequenced in a study of blood T cell repertoires in COVID-19. Only in-frame clones appear in the TCRdb table, and some are missing; sequencing was by immunoSEQ multiplex PCR. The sample includes 70,000 to 95,000 clones, approximately 89% seen only once; the top ten take approximately 2.2%. Material: peripheral blood. These receptors came from a man aged 50 to 60 with acute or convalescent COVID-19.

The CDR3 region has the DNA TGTGCCAGCAGCCCAGCCAGGGAGCAGTACTTC. Protein product: CASSPAREQYF. This chain connects TRBV3-1 (or the pseudogene TRBV3-2) to TRBJ2-7; D is undetermined. The CDR3 contains 11 residues. The germline gives CDR1 LGHDT, CDR2 YNNKEL (reference sequence). Trimming left V 4 bases short and J 7 bases short, with 8 bases between.

This chain connects TRBV29-1 to TRBJ2-1; possibly TRBD1 for D (6 bases). V dropped 3 bases and J dropped 4 bases, with 19 bases sitting between them. CDR1 and CDR2 from the germline V gene are SQVTM and ANQGSEA. This CDR3 region has 16 residues. The CDR3: CSVEGTRGNLYNEQFF. The DNA for the CDR3 is TGCAGCGTTGAGGGGACCAGGGGAAACTTATACAATGAGCAGTTCTTC.

The genes are TRBV27 and TRBJ2-7, with 7 positions matching TRBD2. CDR3 size: 16 residues. The junction had 13 bases not matched to a gene; V was cut back by 3 bases and J by 5 bases. Germline lookup yields CDR1 MNHEY and CDR2 SMNVEV (reference sequence). As DNA, the CDR3 is TGTGCCAGCAGTTTCCGGGCACCGGGACTACCCCACGAGCAGTACTTC. Translation gives CASSFRAPGLPHEQYF.

The chain recombines TRBV7-2 with TRBJ2-1; 8 nucleotides align to TRBD2. The germline V gene has CDR1 SGHTA and CDR2 FQGNSA. The CDR3 consists of 15 residues. The V and J ends lost 1 base and 4 bases, in that order; junction bases with no gene match: 3. The CDR3 here is CASSLDGGGYNEQFF. CDR3 nucleotides: TGTGCCAGCAGCTTAGATGGCGGGGGGTACAATGAGCAGTTCTTC.

V is TRBV28 and J is TRBJ1-1; TRBD1 might be the D (5 bases). Germline CDR1 reads MDHEN; CDR2 reads SYDVKM. Trimming left V 10 bases short and J 1 base short, with 10 bases between. This CDR3 spans 12 amino acids. The chain's CDR3 is CAIKGPNTEAFF. DNA of the CDR3: TGTGCCATTAAGGGGCCGAACACTGAAGCTTTCTTT.